The present T cell receptor beta chain was sequenced within a study of blood T cell repertoires in COVID-19. CDR1 LGHNT and CDR2 FRNRAP come from the germline V gene. CDR3 length: 14 amino acids. Trimming cost V 3 bases and J 3 bases, with 11 bases left between them. Methods used by the authors: How many nucleated cells were present was estimated from reference gene primer amplification. TCRdb's copy holds only in-frame clones and misses some; the assay was immunoSEQ multiplex PCR. From that table come the V and J calls and clone size; the DNA was used to work out D and trimming. The sample records 45,000 to 60,000 clones, 89% being singletons.

The sequencing input was peripheral blood. The chain has TRBV12-5 and TRBJ2-5, with D possibly being TRBD1 (7 bases). The receptor was derived from a human donor in a cohort sampled during active COVID-19. The CDR3 loop is CASGFGGQKETQYF. CDR3 in DNA: TGTGCTAGTGGTTTCGGGGGACAGAAAGAGACCCAGTACTTC.